The 5 T cell receptor beta chains in this list originate from one sample, sequenced in a study of graft-versus-host responses after intestinal transplantation. Which antigens these TCRs recognize remains unknown. Method: immunoSEQ multiplex PCR; TCRdb's copy keeps in-frame clones and lacks some. This sample carries about 100,000 clones, less than 90% of them seen once, and the ten largest clones take around 0.86%. The source material was unstimulated CD4+ T cells sorted from spleen or lymph node cells, sampled before transplant. The receptors come from a human donor who was the organ donor for an intestinal transplant.

The genes are TRBV19 and TRBJ1-2, with 7 positions matching TRBD1. The length of the CDR3 is 12 residues. V lost 7 bases, J lost 4 bases, and 3 bases stayed unmatched. CDR1 is LNHDA and CDR2 is SQIVND in the germline V gene (reference sequence). CDR3 coding DNA: TGTGCCAGTACCCACAGGGGCTATGGCTACACCTTC. Translated, it gives CASTHRGYGYTF.

The DNA for the CDR3 is TGTGCCAGCAGTTTTACAGGGACCGGGGCCAACGTCCTGACTTTC. Protein product: CASSFTGTGANVLTF. The genes are TRBV28 and TRBJ2-6, with TRBD1 as a possible D gene (6 bases). Germline values: CDR1 MDHEN, CDR2 SYDVKM. Trimming cost V 3 bases and J 4 bases, with 10 bases left between them. There are 15 residues in the CDR3.

The chain has TRBV13 and TRBJ1-1; no definite D call. The CDR3 contains 14 residues. Germline CDR1 PRHDT, CDR2 FYEKMQ (reference sequence). Trimming removed 1 base from V and 5 bases from J, with 11 bases in between. The CDR3 DNA reads as TGTGCCAGCAGCTTAGTCGTACGAGGGACTGAAGCTTTCTTT. Residues: CASSLVVRGTEAFF.

This chain's CDR3 is CSVEGFSNSRGGPPGELFF. CDR3 in DNA: TGCAGCGTTGAGGGTTTCTCAAACTCGCGGGGGGGCCCCCCCGGGGAGCTGTTTTTT. The chain combines TRBV29-1 with TRBJ2-2; 9 positions agree with TRBD2. This CDR3 contains 19 residues. CDR1 and CDR2 from the germline V gene are SQVTM and ANQGSEA. V dropped 3 bases and J dropped 6; count of bases not matched to a gene: 20.

V and J are TRBV5-1 and TRBJ2-3; possibly TRBD1 for D (6 bases). This CDR3 contains 15 residues. Between the trimmed V and J ends, which lost 1 base and 0 bases, there was a span of 9 bases. CDR1 SGHRS and CDR2 YFSETQ come from the germline V gene. CDR3 amino acids: CASSLQGYSTDTQYF. DNA of the CDR3: TGCGCCAGCAGCTTGCAGGGGTATAGCACAGATACGCAGTATTTT.